The clone carrying this TCR beta chain was detected a few times. This entry is derived from a study of T cell repertoires in cytomegalovirus infection. The wider study: Both a matching HLA type and CMV infection were indicated by public TCR beta signatures.

The CDR3 consists of 13 residues. With 4 bases clipped from V and 7 bases from J, the junction kept 0 bases outside the gene matches. Looked up from germline, CDR1 is MGHRA and CDR2 is YSYEKL. TCRdb recomputed calls from the reads with MiXCR, one row per CDR3 protein. The table shows about 360,000 distinct CDR3 sequences, with about a sixth occurring only once. The sequenced material came from PBMCs. The chain uses TRBV4-1 and TRBJ2-5; the match to TRBD2 covers 13 bases. The receptor's source is a human donor in good health (CMV status not recorded). Some clones in this sample may be carry-over from other donors' samples. The CDR3 sequence is CASSRTSGGTQYF. As DNA, the CDR3 is TGCGCCAGCAGCCGGACTAGCGGGGGGACCCAGTACTTC.